The present T cell receptor beta chain was sequenced within a study of shared clonotypes between healthy human individuals. Study results and limitations: Although depth was large, rarefaction showed that sequencing of the sorted subsets was incomplete. Naive subsets tended to show greater estimated richness than memory subsets.

CD45RO-negative, CCR7-selected cells formed the naive CD8 fraction, which excluded terminally differentiated effector memory CD45RA+ cells. None of the donors, who were healthy HIV-negative adults, had recently had acute infections or vaccinations. About this clone: Its antigen is currently unknown.

CDR1 and CDR2 (germline): SGHVS, FQNEAQ. The ends were cut back, 1 base at V and 1 base at J, with 14 bases in the middle. This CDR3 comprises 18 residues. The input for sorted-subset replicate PCRs was approximately 210 ng DNA, 25,000 to 35,000 T cell genomes. Sequencing used immunoSEQ multiplex PCR; TCRdb keeps in-frame clones, though not all of them. The repertoire holds about 800,000 clones, with around 96% as singletons. The J gene is TRBJ2-6, the V gene TRBV7-8, with D possibly being TRBD1 (6 bases). The TCR comes from a man aged 25 to 45 in good health. Sequencing was carried out using naive CD8+ T cells sorted from blood. CDR3 sequence reads: CASSLVRGRSSGANVLTF. CDR3 coding DNA: TGTGCCAGCAGCTTAGTCAGGGGACGGAGTTCTGGGGCCAACGTCCTGACTTTC. Supplemented by reference TRBV7-8 and TRBJ2-6, the full variable domain reads GAGVSQSPRYKVAKRGQDVALRCDPISGHVSLFWYQQALGQGPEFLTYFQNEAQLDKSGLPSDRFFAERPEGSVSTLKIQRTQQEDSAVYLCASSLVRGRSSGANVLTFGAGSRLTVL.